One and the same sample provided the 29 T cell receptor beta chains below, sequenced in a study of OX40 agonist ivuxolimab in advanced cancers. Sequencing used immunoSEQ multiplex PCR; TCRdb keeps in-frame clones, though not all of them. Altogether about 100,000 clones are present, 85% to 95% being singletons, with the ten largest covering under 0.85%. The specimen comprised CD4+ or CD8+ T cells sorted from blood, sampled in a trial of the OX40 agonist ivuxolimab. The receptors come from an adult with an advanced solid tumor such as melanoma, head and neck, liver or kidney cancer.

The chain joins TRBV5-5 to TRBJ1-4, with a weak D call TRBD1 (6 bases). The V gene lost 2 bases and the J gene lost 4 bases, with 15 bases spanning the gap. Germline CDR1 reads SGHKS; CDR2 reads YYEKEE (reference sequence). This CDR3 region has 16 residues. The CDR3 DNA sequence: TGTGCCAGCAGCTTCGGCCCACAGGGCCATAATGAAAAACTGTTTTTT. This gives the protein CASSFGPQGHNEKLFF.

The CDR3 DNA reads as TGCGCCAGCAGCCTTGACATGTATGGCTACACCTTC. Translated: CASSLDMYGYTF. V and J are TRBV5-1 and TRBJ1-2, with no clear D. CDR3 length equals 12 residues. Germline V lookup: CDR1 SGHRS, CDR2 YFSETQ. Trimming shortened V by 4 bases and J by 5 bases, and 9 bases separated the two germline ends.

The rearrangement uses TRBV18 and TRBJ2-5; possibly TRBD1 or TRBD2 for D (5 bases each). This CDR3 has 16 amino acids. Germline-derived CDR1 and CDR2 are KGHSH and LQKENI. Trimming stripped 1 base from V and 7 bases from J, with 19 bases between. CDR3 nucleotide sequence: TGTGCCAGCTCACCACAGCCCGGGTCAGCGAGGGGGACCCAGTACTTC. Its protein is CASSPQPGSARGTQYF.

The genes are TRBV5-1 and TRBJ2-3; weak D call: TRBD2 (5 bases). The germline V and J ends were trimmed by 0 bases and 4 bases, with 15 bases remaining between them. The CDR3 is 16 residues long. The germline V gene has CDR1 SGHRS and CDR2 YFSETQ. The CDR3 DNA sequence: TGCGCCAGCAGCTTGGTATCGGGGAGAAGCCCAGATACGCAGTATTTT. Translating it yields CASSLVSGRSPDTQYF. The complete variable domain, with remaining parts taken from reference TRBV5-1 and TRBJ2-3, reads KAGVTQTPRYLIKTRGQQVTLSCSPISGHRSVSWYQQTPGQGLQFLFEYFSETQRNKGNFPGRFSGRQFSNSRSEMNVSTLELGDSALYLCASSLVSGRSPDTQYFGPGTRLTVL.

Written as DNA, the CDR3 is TGTGCCAGCAGCTTAGTAGGGTGGGGCCCAGATACGCAGTATTTT. The encoded protein is CASSLVGWGPDTQYF. This chain uses TRBV11-3 with TRBJ2-3; a weak D match, TRBD1 (5 bases). Germline V gene data show CDR1 as SGHNT and CDR2 as YENEEA. CDR3 length equals 15 residues. The V end lost 1 base, the J end lost 4 bases, and 12 bases lay between the germline ends.

The V call is TRBV5-4, the J call TRBJ2-7, with 12 bases fitting TRBD2. Per germline, CDR1 SGHNT and CDR2 YYREEE (reference sequence). V lost 3 bases and J lost 4; bases outside the gene matches: 5. The CDR3 is 15 amino acids. The CDR3 coding sequence is TGTGCCAGCAGCTCGCGGACTAGCGGGGCGTACGAGCAGTACTTC. Protein sequence: CASSSRTSGAYEQYF.

V usage is TRBV13 and J usage is TRBJ2-5; 12 positions match TRBD2. The CDR3 consists of 16 residues. V trimming: 5 bases; J trimming: 1 base; junction bases outside the gene matches: 5. Germline V gene sequence: CDR1 PRHDT, CDR2 FYEKMQ (reference sequence). The DNA of the CDR3 is TGTGCCAGCAGCGGGCGACTAGCGGGGGTCCAAGAGACCCAGTACTTC. This translates into CASSGRLAGVQETQYF.

The chain joins TRBV9 to TRBJ2-3, with TRBD2 matching over 8 bases. The trim removed 4 bases at V and 3 bases at J, leaving 13 bases unmatched. The CDR3 covers 17 residues. Germline-derived CDR1 and CDR2 are SGDLS and YYNGEE. This CDR3 is CASSPLAEQWGTDTQYF. CDR3 in DNA: TGTGCCAGCAGCCCACTAGCGGAGCAGTGGGGGACAGATACGCAGTATTTT. Looking up the rest from reference TRBV9 and TRBJ2-3 gives the full variable domain: DSGVTQTPKHLITATGQRVTLRCSPRSGDLSVYWYQQSLDQGLQFLIQYYNGEERAKGNILERFSAQQFPDLHSELNLSSLELGDSALYFCASSPLAEQWGTDTQYFGPGTRLTVL.

The CDR3, as DNA: TGCGCCAGCAGCCCCTGGACAGGGGGGACTAATGAAAAACTGTTTTTT. This sequence encodes CASSPWTGGTNEKLFF. The rearrangement uses TRBV5-1 and TRBJ1-4; 10 bases map to TRBD1. This CDR3 contains 16 residues. With V trimmed by 4 bases and J by 2 bases, 5 bases remained unmatched. Germline CDR1 and CDR2: SGHRS and YFSETQ.

The CDR3 spells CASSPNGAGTDTQYF. CDR3 DNA: TGTGCCAGCAGTCCCAACGGGGCTGGGACAGATACGCAGTATTTT. The chain combines TRBV7-9 with TRBJ2-3; the D gene could be TRBD1 or TRBD2 (5 bases each). The ends were cut back, 6 bases at V and 3 bases at J, with 16 bases in the middle. This CDR3 has 15 residues. Germline V gene data show CDR1 as SEHNR and CDR2 as FQNEAQ (reference sequence).

The chain couples TRBV7-3 to TRBJ2-7; 8 bases match TRBD1. V dropped 5 bases and J dropped 6; count of bases not matched to a gene: 9. This CDR3 spans 14 amino acids. CDR1 is SGHTA, CDR2 FQGTGA, per germline. The CDR3 DNA sequence: TGTGCCAGCAGCCCTACAGGGGGTTCAGGCGAGCAGTACTTC. Its protein is CASSPTGGSGEQYF.

The genes are TRBV5-1 and TRBJ2-3; D call uncertain. CDR3 length: 15 residues. Trimming cost V 4 bases and J 2 bases, with 14 bases left between them. Germline values: CDR1 SGHRS, CDR2 YFSETQ. The CDR3 loop reads CASSLSSPNTDTQYF. CDR3 sequence (DNA): TGCGCCAGCAGCCTTTCTAGTCCCAACACAGATACGCAGTATTTT.

This rearrangement joins TRBV6-6 to TRBJ2-2; tentative D call: TRBD1 (6 bases). Trimming cost V 1 base and J 7 bases, with 13 bases left between them. The CDR3 covers 15 residues. CDR1 and CDR2 (germline): MNHNY, SVGAGI (reference sequence). The CDR3 DNA reads TGTGCCAGCAGTTACTTCTGGGGGCAAGGCGGGGAGCTGTTTTTT. Protein sequence: CASSYFWGQGGELFF.

This chain joins TRBV10-3 and TRBJ2-1, with D possibly TRBD1 on 6 matching bases. Germline loops: CDR1 ENHRY, CDR2 SYGVKD. Deletions cut 8 bases from V and 1 base from J, with 21 bases between. The CDR3 consists of 17 residues. The CDR3 is CAIGGQGLRGSYNEQFF. The CDR3 DNA sequence: TGTGCCATCGGGGGCCAGGGGCTGAGGGGGTCCTACAATGAGCAGTTCTTC.

This sequence joins TRBV29-1 and TRBJ1-2, with 7 bases aligning to TRBD1. The ends lost 3 bases at V and 9 bases at J; junction bases unmatched: 16. From germline, CDR1 is SQVTM and CDR2 ANQGSEA. The CDR3 contains 15 residues. In nucleotides, the CDR3 is TGCAGCGTTGATAGTGGTCCAGGGGGAAGTGGGAGCTACACCTTC. Protein: CSVDSGPGGSGSYTF.

DNA for the CDR3: TGTGCCAGCAGTGCGGACAGGGGTTATGCTGAAGCTTTCTTT. Translation gives CASSADRGYAEAFF. The chain uses TRBV6-1 and TRBJ1-1; 9 positions agree with TRBD1. Trimming at V came to 4 bases and at J to 6 bases, leaving 6 bases not matched to a gene. Germline loops: CDR1 MNHNS, CDR2 SASEGT. The CDR3 runs to 14 residues.

The chain couples TRBV4-1 to TRBJ2-3; 9 bases align to TRBD2. The J segment lost 4 bases and the V segment lost 0 bases, leaving 11 bases of the junction unmatched. This CDR3 spans 18 amino acids. Germline CDR1 reads MGHRA; CDR2 reads YSYEKL. The CDR3 here is CASSQDLASGNSADTQYF. The CDR3 DNA sequence: TGCGCCAGCAGCCAAGATTTAGCTAGCGGGAATAGCGCAGATACGCAGTATTTT.

V gene TRBV15 combines with J gene TRBJ2-1, with unresolved D. V was clipped by 3 bases and J by 1 base, with 10 bases between them. CDR3 size: 15 residues. From germline, CDR1 is LNHNV and CDR2 YYDKDF (reference sequence). The CDR3 nucleotides read TGTGCCACCAGCAGGGACCCAACTTCCTACAATGAGCAGTTCTTC. Its translation is CATSRDPTSYNEQFF.

The gene calls are TRBV12-5 and TRBJ2-2; D unresolved. The CDR3 runs to 14 residues. Germline V gene sequence: CDR1 LGHNT, CDR2 FRNRAP. V was cut by 7 bases and J by 3 bases, with 12 bases left in between. In DNA form, the CDR3 reads TGTGCTAGTGCCCCGAGGTACCACACCGGGGAGCTGTTTTTT. Its translation is CASAPRYHTGELFF.

The gene calls are TRBV19 and TRBJ2-1; D possibly corresponds to TRBD2 (6 bases). Germline CDR1 is LNHDA and CDR2 is SQIVND (reference sequence). Trimming left V 3 bases short and J 6 bases short, with 24 bases between. The CDR3 is 18 residues long. For the CDR3, the DNA is TGTGCCAGTAGTATTAGCGGAACCGCCCTCCCCACCACCAATGAGCAGTTCTTC. It is translated as CASSISGTALPTTNEQFF.

This sequence joins TRBV20-1 and TRBJ2-7; a possible D gene is TRBD2 (5 bases). The germline CDR1 and CDR2 sequences are DFQATT and SNEGSKA (reference sequence). The CDR3 runs to 10 residues. V shed 3 bases and J shed 6 bases, with 6 bases lying between them. The CDR3 spells CSARGSEQYF. The CDR3, as DNA: TGCAGTGCTAGGGGGAGCGAGCAGTACTTC.

This clone has only one observation. The chain is built from TRBV2 and TRBJ2-1; 7 bases map to TRBD1. Germline V gene sequence: CDR1 SNHLY, CDR2 FYNNEI. The ends lost 6 bases at V and 5 bases at J; junction bases unmatched: 22. The length of the CDR3 is 19 residues. The CDR3 is CASSRGGRGNSPPHNEQFF. DNA for the CDR3: TGTGCCAGCAGCAGAGGGGGCAGGGGTAATAGCCCTCCTCACAATGAGCAGTTCTTC.

This chain links TRBV6-5 with TRBJ1-4; D not resolved. Germline V gene sequence: CDR1 MNHEY, CDR2 SVGAGI. The CDR3 runs 15 residues. V was pared by 6 bases and J by 7 bases, with 18 bases between. CDR3 amino acids: CASSLARSRSEKLFF. Written as DNA, the CDR3 is TGTGCCAGCAGCCTAGCCCGGTCTAGGTCTGAAAAACTGTTTTTT.

V gene TRBV5-1 combines with J gene TRBJ2-1, with D tentatively TRBD2 (6 bases). Germline-derived CDR1 and CDR2 are SGHRS and YFSETQ. The CDR3 runs 15 residues. V was cut by 4 bases and J by 8 bases, with 19 bases left in between. DNA for the CDR3: TGCGCCAGCAGCCTGACCACTAGCCTCAACGATGAGCAGTTCTTC. Translated, it gives CASSLTTSLNDEQFF.

The V call is TRBV10-3, the J call TRBJ2-2, with D possibly called TRBD1 or TRBD2 (6 bases each). V was clipped by 6 bases and J by 5 bases, with 7 bases between them. CDR1 ENHRY and CDR2 SYGVKD come from the germline V gene. The CDR3 consists of 12 residues. The CDR3 bases are TGTGCCATCAGAGGGGGGACCGGGGAGCTGTTTTTT. Residues: CAIRGGTGELFF.

The CDR3 DNA reads as TGTGCCAGCAGCTTGGAGAGCACTGAAGCTTTCTTT. This codes for CASSLESTEAFF. The chain links TRBV5-8 to TRBJ1-1, with no clear D. CDR1 and CDR2 (germline): SGHTS, YDEGEE. This CDR3 region has 12 residues. With 0 bases removed from V and 4 bases from J, the gap between germline ends came to 4 bases.

This clone was found once. At one end the junction does not follow the germline gene, possibly because of a read error. This chain uses TRBV7-7 with TRBJ2-5; 9 bases map to TRBD1. Germline-derived CDR1 and CDR2 are SSHAT and FNYEAQ (reference sequence). This CDR3 has 14 residues. CDR3 sequence (DNA): TGTGCTAGCAGCGCGGACAGGGGTCAAGAGACCCAGTACTTC. Residues: CASSADRGQETQYF.

V is TRBV7-9 and J is TRBJ1-2; 7 bases map to TRBD1. The CDR3 is 15 residues long. Per the germline V gene, CDR1 is SEHNR and CDR2 is FQNEAQ (reference sequence). V gave up 3 bases and J gave up 0 bases; unmatched junction bases: 4. The CDR3: CASSFNRGPNYGYTF. The DNA for the CDR3 is TGTGCCAGCAGCTTTAACAGGGGCCCTAACTATGGCTACACCTTC.

This clone was found once. Other DNA sequences from this sample encode an identical CDR3 as well. The chain recombines TRBV18 with TRBJ1-5; D unresolved. The CDR3 spans 14 residues. CDR1 and CDR2 from the germline V gene are KGHSH and LQKENI. Trimming shortened V by 0 bases and J by 3 bases, and 6 bases separated the two germline ends. The CDR3 DNA is TGTGCCAGCTCACCACCGGAAATCAATCAGCCCCAGCATTTT. This codes for CASSPPEINQPQHF.